These 27 T cell receptor beta chains were sequenced from one sample in a study of lymphopenia after photon versus proton radiotherapy. Here immunoSEQ multiplex PCR was the method, and the copy in TCRdb shows in-frame clones only, minus some. Here the sample spans 150,000 to 200,000 clones, around nine tenths being singletons. The sequencing here drew on peripheral blood, taken from a patient treated with photon-based radiotherapy. These receptors were collected from a man aged 50 to 60 with gastric cancer.

The chain couples TRBV27 to TRBJ1-3; D unclear. The CDR3 totals 14 residues. With 3 bases removed from V and 0 bases from J, the gap between germline ends came to 6 bases. Germline V CDR1 and CDR2: MNHEY, SMNVEV (reference sequence). The DNA for the CDR3 is TGTGCCAGCAGTTTTCTGGGCTCTGGAAACACCATATATTTT. The encoded protein is CASSFLGSGNTIYF.

The chain combines TRBV7-7 with TRBJ2-7; D is tentatively TRBD1 or TRBD2 (5 bases each). V dropped 1 base and J dropped 0 bases, with 10 bases sitting between them. Germline V gene data show CDR1 as SSHAT and CDR2 as FNYEAQ (reference sequence). This CDR3 is 15 amino acids long. The CDR3 spells CASSLGFGASYEQYF. CDR3 in DNA: TGTGCCAGCAGCTTAGGCTTCGGGGCCTCCTACGAGCAGTACTTC.

The V call is TRBV19, the J call TRBJ1-2, with a weak D call TRBD1 (6 bases). V lost 4 bases and J 0 bases, leaving 12 bases between the germline ends. This CDR3 has 15 amino acids. Germline CDR1 reads LNHDA; CDR2 reads SQIVND (reference sequence). CDR3 sequence reads: CASSNRDTANYGYTF. The CDR3 coding sequence is TGTGCCAGTAGTAACCGGGACACAGCTAACTATGGCTACACCTTC.

The CDR3 spells CASTQAGGFTDTQYF. The DNA for the CDR3 is TGTGCCAGCACCCAAGCGGGAGGGTTCACAGATACGCAGTATTTT. The V and J genes are TRBV7-2 and TRBJ2-3, with 10 nucleotides matching TRBD2. CDR3 length: 15 residues. Germline V gene sequence: CDR1 SGHTA, CDR2 FQGNSA. V was pared by 7 bases and J by 2 bases, with 6 bases of the junction left unmatched. Full variable domain (outside the CDR3, taken from reference TRBV7-2 and TRBJ2-3): GAGVSQSPSNKVTEKGKDVELRCDPISGHTALYWYRQSLGQGLEFLIYFQGNSAPDKSGLPSDRFSAERTGGSVSTLTIQRTQQEDSAVYLCASTQAGGFTDTQYFGPGTRLTVL.

V and J are TRBV18 and TRBJ1-2, with D hard to call. This CDR3 is 15 amino acids long. Trimming shortened V by 3 bases and J by 5 bases, and 16 bases separated the two germline ends. Germline V gives CDR1 KGHSH, CDR2 LQKENI. The CDR3 sequence is CASSPVPEGRYGYTF. The CDR3 DNA sequence: TGTGCCAGCTCACCGGTCCCCGAGGGAAGGTATGGCTACACCTTC.

The gene calls are TRBV9 and TRBJ2-1; D remains ambiguous. There are 15 residues in the CDR3. The germline gives CDR1 SGDLS, CDR2 YYNGEE. The ends were cut back, 4 bases at V and 0 bases at J, with 11 bases in the middle. The DNA of the CDR3 is TGTGCCAGCAGCCCTCGGAGTAGCTCCTACAATGAGCAGTTCTTC. This codes for CASSPRSSSYNEQFF.

This chain connects TRBV6-5 to TRBJ1-1; D remains ambiguous. V was cut by 2 bases and J by 1 base, with 11 bases left in between. This CDR3 has 15 amino acids. Germline loops: CDR1 MNHEY, CDR2 SVGAGI. Here the CDR3 reads CASSYNGLSNTEAFF. The CDR3 DNA reads as TGTGCCAGCAGTTACAATGGTTTGTCGAACACTGAAGCTTTCTTT.

CDR3 protein: CASSQDLGPLDSGNTIYF. CDR3 sequence (DNA): TGCGCCAGCAGCCAAGACTTGGGCCCATTAGATTCTGGAAACACCATATATTTT. The chain combines TRBV4-3 with TRBJ1-3; no clear D. Trimming removed 0 bases at V and 1 base at J, with 16 bases between. The germline CDR1 and CDR2 sequences are LGHNA and YSLEER. The CDR3 spans 18 residues.

The chain combines TRBV7-9 with TRBJ2-3; D possibly corresponds to TRBD1 (6 bases). V lost 1 base and J 5 bases, leaving 10 bases between the germline ends. This CDR3 has 14 amino acids. Germline CDR1 and CDR2: SEHNR and FQNEAQ (reference sequence). The CDR3 DNA is TGTGCCAGCAGCTTAGACAGGGCTGAAGATACGCAGTATTTT. It encodes CASSLDRAEDTQYF.

The V gene is TRBV4-1, the J gene TRBJ2-3; D gene uncertain. V lost 3 bases and J 0 bases, leaving 16 bases between the germline ends. This CDR3 has 17 residues. CDR1 and CDR2 from the germline V gene are MGHRA and YSYEKL. The CDR3 loop reads CASSQTPWSGSTDTQYF. The CDR3 region has the DNA TGCGCCAGCAGCCAGACCCCTTGGTCCGGCAGCACAGATACGCAGTATTTT.

The chain recombines TRBV29-1 with TRBJ2-1; D is possibly TRBD1 or TRBD2 (5 bases each). The V end lost 4 bases, the J end lost 0 bases, and 7 bases lay between the germline ends. CDR3 length equals 13 residues. CDR1 and CDR2 (germline): SQVTM, ANQGSEA. As DNA, the CDR3 is TGCAGCGTTGGGGGGAGCTCCTACAATGAGCAGTTCTTC. Encoded protein: CSVGGSSYNEQFF.

This clone came up a few times. The chain combines TRBV18 with TRBJ1-2, with D unresolved. Germline lookup yields CDR1 KGHSH and CDR2 LQKENI. The CDR3 is 13 amino acids. V lost 3 bases, J lost 8 bases, and 13 bases lay in between. The CDR3 coding sequence is TGTGCCAGCTCACCCCTAGAACTATGGGGCTACACCTTC. Translation gives CASSPLELWGYTF.

The V call is TRBV7-9, the J call TRBJ1-5, with no clear D. The CDR3 contains 13 residues. Germline V gene lookup returns CDR1 SEHNR and CDR2 FQNEAQ (reference sequence). V lost 1 base, J lost 4 bases, and 5 bases lay in between. DNA of the CDR3: TGTGCCAGCAGCTTAGACAGAAATCAGCCCCAGCATTTT. Residues: CASSLDRNQPQHF.

On this clone itself: Other DNA sequences from this sample encode an identical CDR3 as well. This chain links TRBV7-9 with TRBJ2-7; D is uncertain. V shed 6 bases and J shed 0 bases, with 6 bases lying between them. This CDR3 region has 12 residues. The germline V gene encodes CDR1 SEHNR and CDR2 FQNEAQ (reference sequence). DNA of the CDR3: TGTGCCAGCAGGGGCGGCTCCTACGAGCAGTACTTC. Translated: CASRGGSYEQYF.

The chain links TRBV6-1 to TRBJ1-2; D gene unclear. The CDR3 extends over 14 amino acids. The V end was cut by 5 bases, the J end by 4 bases, with 14 bases between. CDR1 is MNHNS, CDR2 SASEGT, per germline. This CDR3 is CASSRGGQFYGYTF. CDR3 sequence (DNA): TGTGCCAGCAGTAGAGGAGGGCAGTTCTATGGCTACACCTTC.

The chain has TRBV5-6 and TRBJ2-2; possible D gene TRBD2, 6 bases. In germline, CDR1 is SGHDT, CDR2 YYEEEE. V dropped 8 bases and J dropped 6 bases, with 14 bases sitting between them. The CDR3 has 13 amino acids. The DNA of the CDR3 is TGTGCCAGTAATGACCCGGGAGCCGGGGAGCTGTTTTTT. Its translation is CASNDPGAGELFF.

The J gene is TRBJ2-1, the V gene TRBV6-6; D remains ambiguous. V was pared by 11 bases and J by 6 bases, with 20 bases between. The CDR3 length is 14 residues. Germline CDR1 and CDR2: MNHNY and SVGAGI (reference sequence). The CDR3 DNA follows: TGTGCCGTCGCCGGACCTTCCGGATCCAATGAGCAGTTCTTC. Translated, it gives CAVAGPSGSNEQFF.

The rearrangement links TRBV4-3 to TRBJ1-2, with D hard to call. Trimming shortened V by 0 bases and J by 4 bases, and 9 bases separated the two germline ends. The CDR3 has 14 residues. The germline CDR1 and CDR2 sequences are LGHNA and YSLEER. CDR3 sequence reads: CASSQDGSFYGYTF. The DNA for the CDR3 is TGCGCCAGCAGCCAAGACGGAAGCTTCTATGGCTACACCTTC.

This clone was detected only a few times. V and J are TRBV7-8 and TRBJ1-5; D unresolved. CDR3 length equals 18 residues. V was pared by 0 bases and J by 2 bases, with 17 bases between. From germline, CDR1 is SGHVS and CDR2 FQNEAQ. The CDR3 DNA reads as TGTGCCAGCAGCTTAGCCGACCTGGGGAAACCGGGCAATCAGCCCCAGCATTTT. Protein: CASSLADLGKPGNQPQHF.

The table lists this clone with a few counts. Other nucleotide sequences in the sample specify the same CDR3. The rearrangement uses TRBV9 and TRBJ2-7, with D tentatively TRBD1 or TRBD2 (5 bases each). V shed 0 bases and J shed 2 bases, with 9 bases lying between them. This CDR3 spans 14 amino acids. The germline V gene encodes CDR1 SGDLS and CDR2 YYNGEE. In nucleotides, the CDR3 is TGTGCCAGCAGCGTAGGAGGGGCTACCTACGAGCAGTACTTC. Translated, it gives CASSVGGATYEQYF.

This rearrangement joins TRBV5-1 to TRBJ2-7; D tentatively reads TRBD1 or TRBD2 (6 bases each). Trimming shortened V by 7 bases and J by 2 bases, and 16 bases separated the two germline ends. The CDR3 is 14 residues long. Germline V gene lookup returns CDR1 SGHRS and CDR2 YFSETQ. CDR3 loop: CASGSGGGTYEQYF. CDR3 nucleotide sequence: TGCGCCAGCGGCTCAGGAGGGGGTACCTACGAGCAGTACTTC.

This clone has just one count. Other DNA variants within this sample encode the same CDR3. V and J are TRBV18 and TRBJ1-1; D perhaps matches TRBD1 (5 bases). Germline-derived CDR1 and CDR2 are KGHSH and LQKENI. The CDR3 sequence is 14 residues long. The V and J ends lost 6 bases and 1 base respectively, with 12 bases between them. CDR3 coding DNA: TGTGCCAGCTCCCCGGGGCGGGAGAACACTGAAGCTTTCTTT. This translates into CASSPGRENTEAFF.

The chain uses TRBV18 and TRBJ2-7, with D tentatively TRBD1 (6 bases). Trimming shortened V by 3 bases and J by 1 base, and 13 bases separated the two germline ends. Germline V lookup: CDR1 KGHSH, CDR2 LQKENI. This CDR3 has 15 amino acids. The CDR3: CASSPRTASSYEQYF. CDR3 coding DNA: TGTGCCAGCTCACCCCGGACAGCCTCTTCCTACGAGCAGTACTTC.

The CDR3 reads CASSPGENYGYTF. In DNA form, the CDR3 reads TGTGCCAGCTCACCCGGGGAGAACTATGGCTACACCTTC. This chain joins TRBV18 and TRBJ1-2; no clear D. Germline CDR1 is KGHSH and CDR2 is LQKENI. The CDR3 spans 13 residues. V lost 3 bases and J 2 bases, leaving 7 bases between the germline ends.

This rearrangement joins TRBV6-5 to TRBJ2-7; perhaps TRBD2 as D (6 bases). Germline lookup yields CDR1 MNHEY and CDR2 SVGAGI. The CDR3 is made up of 14 amino acids. Trimming removed 5 bases from V and 7 bases from J, with 18 bases in between. CDR3 nucleotides: TGTGCCAGCAGTCCGGGACTTGCCCAGAGAGAGCAGTACTTC. Amino acids: CASSPGLAQREQYF.

The chain combines TRBV28 with TRBJ1-5; D may be TRBD1 (6 bases). This CDR3 spans 15 amino acids. From germline, CDR1 is MDHEN and CDR2 SYDVKM. Trimming pared 6 bases from V and 2 bases from J, leaving 14 bases between. CDR3 nucleotides: TGTGCCAGCAGCTACGGGGGCTTCGGCAATCAGCCCCAGCATTTT. Its protein product is CASSYGGFGNQPQHF.

The chain employs TRBV6-5 and TRBJ2-3, with D perhaps matching TRBD1 (6 bases). The V gene's germline CDR1 is MNHEY and CDR2 SVGAGI. Trimming shortened V by 7 bases and J by 0 bases, and 11 bases separated the two germline ends. The CDR3 is 14 residues long. CDR3 loop: CASKTGASTDTQYF. As DNA, the CDR3 is TGTGCCAGCAAGACAGGTGCTAGCACAGATACGCAGTATTTT.